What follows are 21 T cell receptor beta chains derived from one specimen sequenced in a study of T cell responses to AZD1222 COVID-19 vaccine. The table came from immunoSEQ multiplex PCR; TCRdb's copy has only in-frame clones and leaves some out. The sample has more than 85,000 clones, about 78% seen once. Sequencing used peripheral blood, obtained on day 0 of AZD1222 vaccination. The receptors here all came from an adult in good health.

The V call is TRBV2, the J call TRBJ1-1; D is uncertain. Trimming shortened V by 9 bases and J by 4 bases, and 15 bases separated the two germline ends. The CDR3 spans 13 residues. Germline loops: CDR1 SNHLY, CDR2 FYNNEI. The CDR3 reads CASCLQASTEAFF. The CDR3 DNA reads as TGTGCCAGTTGTCTTCAGGCGTCCACTGAAGCTTTCTTT.

CDR3 coding DNA: TGTGCCAGCAGCCAAGATTGGAACAGTCGGGATGAAAAACTGTTTTTT. This codes for CASSQDWNSRDEKLFF. The chain joins TRBV4-2 to TRBJ1-4; D remains unclear. CDR1 LGHNA and CDR2 YNFKEQ come from the germline V gene. CDR3 length equals 16 residues. V was cut by 0 bases and J by 6 bases, with 14 bases left in between.

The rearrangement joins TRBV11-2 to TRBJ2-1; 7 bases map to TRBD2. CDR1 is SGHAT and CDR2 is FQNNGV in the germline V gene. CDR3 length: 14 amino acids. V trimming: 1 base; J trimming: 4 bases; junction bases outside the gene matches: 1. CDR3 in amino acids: CASSLGTRYNEQFF. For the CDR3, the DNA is TGTGCCAGCAGCTTAGGGACTAGGTACAATGAGCAGTTCTTC. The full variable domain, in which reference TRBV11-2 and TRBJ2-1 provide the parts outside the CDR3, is EAGVAQSPRYKIIEKRQSVAFWCNPISGHATLYWYQQILGQGPKLLIQFQNNGVVDDSQLPKDRFSAERLKGVDSTLKIQPAKLEDSAVYLCASSLGTRYNEQFFGPGTRLTVL.

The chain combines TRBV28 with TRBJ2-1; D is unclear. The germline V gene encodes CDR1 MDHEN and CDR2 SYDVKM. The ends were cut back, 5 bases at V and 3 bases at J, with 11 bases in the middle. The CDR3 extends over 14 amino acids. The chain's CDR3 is CASSPLTDYNEQFF. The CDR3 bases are TGTGCCAGCAGTCCCCTGACGGACTACAATGAGCAGTTCTTC.

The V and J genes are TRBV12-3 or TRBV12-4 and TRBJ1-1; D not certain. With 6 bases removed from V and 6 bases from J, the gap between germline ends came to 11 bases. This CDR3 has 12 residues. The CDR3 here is CASSPFLSEAFF. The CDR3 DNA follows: TGTGCCAGCAGCCCATTTCTCTCTGAAGCTTTCTTT.

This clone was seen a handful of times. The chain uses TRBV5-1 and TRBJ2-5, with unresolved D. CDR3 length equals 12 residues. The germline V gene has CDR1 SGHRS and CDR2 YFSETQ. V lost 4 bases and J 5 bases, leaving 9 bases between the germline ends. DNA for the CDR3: TGCGCCAGCAGCGTGGCGACTGAGACCCAGTACTTC. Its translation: CASSVATETQYF.

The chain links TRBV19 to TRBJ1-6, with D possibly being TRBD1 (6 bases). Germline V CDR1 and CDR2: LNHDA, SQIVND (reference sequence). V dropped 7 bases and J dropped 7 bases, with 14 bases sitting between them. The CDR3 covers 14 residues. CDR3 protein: CASTPRDKNSPLHF. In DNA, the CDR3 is TGTGCCAGTACCCCCCGGGACAAGAATTCACCCCTCCACTTT.

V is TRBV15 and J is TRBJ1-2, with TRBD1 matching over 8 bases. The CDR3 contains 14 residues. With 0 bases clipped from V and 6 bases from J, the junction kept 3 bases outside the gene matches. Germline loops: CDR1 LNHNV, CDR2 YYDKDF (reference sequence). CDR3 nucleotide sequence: TGTGCCACCAGCAGAGATAACAGGGGGGATGGCTACACCTTC. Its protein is CATSRDNRGDGYTF.

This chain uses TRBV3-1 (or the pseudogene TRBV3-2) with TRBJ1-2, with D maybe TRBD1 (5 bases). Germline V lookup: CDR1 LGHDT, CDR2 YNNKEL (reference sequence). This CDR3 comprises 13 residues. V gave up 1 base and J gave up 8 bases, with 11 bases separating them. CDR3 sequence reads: CASSQGGLGGYTF. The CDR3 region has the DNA TGTGCCAGCAGCCAAGGGGGCCTGGGAGGCTACACCTTC.

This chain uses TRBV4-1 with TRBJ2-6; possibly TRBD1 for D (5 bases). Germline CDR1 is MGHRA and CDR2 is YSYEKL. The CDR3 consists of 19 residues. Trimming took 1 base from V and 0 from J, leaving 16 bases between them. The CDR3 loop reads CASSQAPQGRDSGANVLTF. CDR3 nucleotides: TGCGCCAGCAGCCAAGCTCCCCAGGGAAGGGACTCTGGGGCCAACGTCCTGACTTTC.

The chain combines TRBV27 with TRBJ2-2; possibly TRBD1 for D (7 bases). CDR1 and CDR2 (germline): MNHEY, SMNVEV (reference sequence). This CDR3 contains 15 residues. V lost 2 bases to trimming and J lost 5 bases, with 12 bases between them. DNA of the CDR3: TGTGCCAGCAGTTTAAATCAGGGGGGAACCGGGGAGCTGTTTTTT. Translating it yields CASSLNQGGTGELFF.

The CDR3 is CASSQVLGLAGGRPNEQFF. The CDR3 nucleotides are TGTGCCAGCAGCCAAGTATTGGGTTTAGCGGGAGGGCGACCCAATGAGCAGTTCTTC. The chain recombines TRBV14 with TRBJ2-1; TRBD2 matches 11 bases. The CDR3 is made up of 19 amino acids. Germline lookup yields CDR1 SGHDN and CDR2 FVKESK. V shed 1 base, J shed 6 bases, and the junction held 14 bases outside the gene matches.

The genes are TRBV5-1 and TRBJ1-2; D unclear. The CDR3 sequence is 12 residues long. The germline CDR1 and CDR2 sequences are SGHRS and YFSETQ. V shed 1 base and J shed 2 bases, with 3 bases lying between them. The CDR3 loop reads CASSLTNYGYTF. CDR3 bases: TGCGCCAGCAGCTTGACAAACTATGGCTACACCTTC.

The CDR3 is CASSFSGGDGNTIYF. In DNA form, the CDR3 reads TGTGCCAGCAGCTTTTCGGGGGGCGATGGAAACACCATATATTTT. The chain has TRBV5-4 and TRBJ1-3; tentatively, D is TRBD1 (6 bases). The germline V gene has CDR1 SGHNT and CDR2 YYREEE (reference sequence). Between the trimmed V and J ends, which lost 2 bases and 3 bases, there was a span of 12 bases. The CDR3 extends over 15 amino acids.

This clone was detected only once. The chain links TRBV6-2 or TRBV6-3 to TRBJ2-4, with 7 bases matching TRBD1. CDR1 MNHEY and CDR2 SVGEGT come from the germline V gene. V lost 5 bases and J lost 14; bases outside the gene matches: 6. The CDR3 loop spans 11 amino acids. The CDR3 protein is CASSKGGPEYF. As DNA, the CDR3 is TGTGCCAGCAGTAAAGGGGGCCCAGAGTACTTC.

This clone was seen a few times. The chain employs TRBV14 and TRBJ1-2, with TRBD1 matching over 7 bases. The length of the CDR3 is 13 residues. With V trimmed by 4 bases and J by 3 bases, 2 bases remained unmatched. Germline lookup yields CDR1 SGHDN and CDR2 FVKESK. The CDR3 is CASSPDRDYGYTF. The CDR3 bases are TGTGCCAGCAGCCCCGACAGGGACTATGGCTACACCTTC.

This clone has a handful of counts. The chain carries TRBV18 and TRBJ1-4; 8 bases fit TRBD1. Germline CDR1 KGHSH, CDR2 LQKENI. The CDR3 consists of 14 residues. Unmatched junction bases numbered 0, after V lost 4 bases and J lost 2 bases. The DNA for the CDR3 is TGTGCCAGCTCACGACAGGGGACTAATGAAAAACTGTTTTTT. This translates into CASSRQGTNEKLFF.

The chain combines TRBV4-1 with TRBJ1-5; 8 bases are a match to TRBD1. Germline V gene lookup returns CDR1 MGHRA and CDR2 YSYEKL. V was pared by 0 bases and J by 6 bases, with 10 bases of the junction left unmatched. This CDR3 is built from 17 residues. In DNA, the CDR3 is TGCGCCAGCAGCCAAGATAGTGAAGCAGGGGGCGGTCAGCCCCAGCATTTT. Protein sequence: CASSQDSEAGGGQPQHF.

The CDR3 nucleotides read TGCGCCAGCGGTCTCGGGACAGCAAACACTGAAGCTTTCTTT. It codes for CASGLGTANTEAFF. This chain connects TRBV5-1 to TRBJ1-1; TRBD1 aligns across 7 bases. Germline assignment: CDR1 SGHRS and CDR2 YFSETQ. V lost 7 bases to trimming and J lost 2 bases; unmatched junction nucleotides: 8. The CDR3 has 14 residues.

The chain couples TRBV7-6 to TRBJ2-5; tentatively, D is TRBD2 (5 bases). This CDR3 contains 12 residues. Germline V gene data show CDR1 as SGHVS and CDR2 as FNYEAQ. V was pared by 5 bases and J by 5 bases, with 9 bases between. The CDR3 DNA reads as TGTGCCAGCAGCCTCGAGCGGGAGACCCAGTACTTC. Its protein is CASSLERETQYF.

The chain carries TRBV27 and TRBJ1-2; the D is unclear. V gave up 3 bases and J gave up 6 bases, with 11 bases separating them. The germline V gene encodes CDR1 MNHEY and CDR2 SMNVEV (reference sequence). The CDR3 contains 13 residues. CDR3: CASSFGRKDGYTF. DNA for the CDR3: TGTGCCAGCAGTTTTGGCAGGAAGGATGGCTACACCTTC.